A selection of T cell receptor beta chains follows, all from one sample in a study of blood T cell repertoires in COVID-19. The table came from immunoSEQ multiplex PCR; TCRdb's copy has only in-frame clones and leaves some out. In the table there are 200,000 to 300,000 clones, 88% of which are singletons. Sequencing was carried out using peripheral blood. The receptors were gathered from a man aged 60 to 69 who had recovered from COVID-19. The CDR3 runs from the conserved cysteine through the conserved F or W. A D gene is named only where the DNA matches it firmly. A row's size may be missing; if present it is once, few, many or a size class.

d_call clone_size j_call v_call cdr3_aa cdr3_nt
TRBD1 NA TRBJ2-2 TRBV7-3 CASSPGGLATGELFF TGTGCCAGCAGCCCAGGGGGTCTAGCCACCGGGGAGCTGTTTTTT
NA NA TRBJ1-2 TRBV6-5 CASSYSTGGAGGYTF TGTGCCAGCAGTTACTCGACGGGAGGGGCGGGCGGCTACACCTTC
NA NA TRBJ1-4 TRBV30 CAWRGGATAEKLFF TGTGCCTGGAGGGGGGGGGCAACTGCTGAAAAACTGTTTTTT
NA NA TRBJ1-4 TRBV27 CASSPLGLATNEKLFF TGTGCCAGCAGTCCCCTGGGACTGGCAACTAATGAAAAACTGTTTTTT
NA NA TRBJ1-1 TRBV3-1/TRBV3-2 CASSQGLTNTEAFF TGTGCCAGCAGCCAAGGACTCACGAACACTGAAGCTTTCTTT
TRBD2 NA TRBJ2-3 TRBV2 CASVSGGAGADTQYF TGTGCCAGCGTCAGCGGGGGGGCCGGGGCAGATACGCAGTATTTT
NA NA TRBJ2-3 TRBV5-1 CASSLVKGVQDTDTQYF TGCGCCAGCAGCTTGGTCAAGGGGGTACAAGACACAGATACGCAGTATTTT
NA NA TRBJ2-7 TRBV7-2 CASHFPGAGSYEQYF TGTGCCAGCCACTTTCCGGGCGCGGGTTCCTACGAGCAGTACTTC
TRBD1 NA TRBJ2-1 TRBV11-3 CASSLGGQGYNEQFF TGTGCCAGCAGCTTAGGGGGACAGGGATACAATGAGCAGTTCTTC
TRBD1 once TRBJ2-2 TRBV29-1 CSVELNRGKAGELFF TGCAGCGTTGAATTGAACAGGGGCAAGGCCGGGGAGCTGTTTTTT
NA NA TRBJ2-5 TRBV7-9 CASSLGPETQYF TGTGCCAGCAGCTTAGGGCCCGAGACCCAGTACTTC
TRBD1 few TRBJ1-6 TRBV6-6 CASGTGGNSPLHF TGTGCCAGCGGGACAGGAGGTAATTCACCCCTCCACTTT
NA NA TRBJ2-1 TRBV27 CASSLFSDNEQFF TGTGCCAGCAGTTTGTTCAGCGACAATGAGCAGTTCTTC
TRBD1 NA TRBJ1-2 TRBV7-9 CASRTHDRDGYTF TGTGCCAGCAGAACCCATGACAGGGACGGCTACACCTTC
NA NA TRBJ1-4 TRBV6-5 CASSPELSEKLFF TGTGCCAGCAGCCCGGAGTTGAGTGAAAAACTGTTTTTT
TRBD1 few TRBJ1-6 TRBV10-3 CAIKGTDNSPLHF TGTGCCATCAAAGGGACAGATAATTCACCCCTCCACTTT
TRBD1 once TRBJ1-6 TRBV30 CAWSVLEGANSPLHF TGTGCCTGGAGTGTACTTGAGGGGGCGAATTCACCCCTCCACTTT
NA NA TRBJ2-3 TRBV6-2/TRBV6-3 CASSYSTESTDTQYF TGTGCCAGCAGTTACTCGACGGAGTCTACAGATACGCAGTATTTT
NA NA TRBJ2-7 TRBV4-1 CASSQGGSSTYEQYF TGCGCCAGCAGCCAAGGCGGGTCTTCCACCTACGAGCAGTACTTC
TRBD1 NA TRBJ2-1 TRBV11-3 CASSSTGIVGQFF TGTGCCAGCAGCTCGACAGGGATCGTGGGGCAGTTCTTC
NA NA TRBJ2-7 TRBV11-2 CAGSRTDKSYEQYF TGTGCCGGAAGCCGAACTGACAAGAGCTACGAGCAGTACTTC
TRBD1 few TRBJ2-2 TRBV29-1 CSAGQGRTGELFF TGCAGCGCCGGACAGGGTAGGACCGGGGAGCTGTTTTTT
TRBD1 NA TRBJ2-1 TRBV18 CASSPPLESGTGYHEQFF TGTGCCAGCTCACCACCCTTAGAATCCGGGACAGGGTACCATGAGCAGTTCTTC
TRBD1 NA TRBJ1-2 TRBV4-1 CASSPGSGTEVPNYGYTF TGCGCCAGCAGCCCCGGGTCCGGGACAGAGGTTCCAAACTATGGCTACACCTTC
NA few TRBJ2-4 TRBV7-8 CASSPARVRAKNIQYF TGTGCCAGCAGCCCAGCGAGGGTGAGGGCCAAAAACATTCAGTACTTC
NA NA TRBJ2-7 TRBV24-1 CATSEAGSYEQYF TGTGCCACCAGTGAGGCAGGCTCCTACGAGCAGTACTTC
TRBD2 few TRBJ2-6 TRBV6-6 CASTYLTSGGLIGANVLTF TGTGCCAGCACCTACCTGACTAGCGGGGGGCTTATTGGGGCCAACGTCCTGACTTTC
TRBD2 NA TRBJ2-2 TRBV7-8 CASRGAGGIGELFF TGTGCCAGCAGAGGAGCGGGGGGGATCGGGGAGCTGTTTTTT
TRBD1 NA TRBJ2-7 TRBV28 CASSLNRGTEQYF TGTGCCAGCAGTTTGAACAGGGGCACCGAGCAGTACTTC
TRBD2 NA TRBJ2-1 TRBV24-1 CATSDTTSGGSYNEQFF TGTGCCACCAGTGATACGACTAGCGGGGGTTCCTACAATGAGCAGTTCTTC
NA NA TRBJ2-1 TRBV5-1 CASSLEQPSYNEQFF TGCGCCAGCAGCTTGGAACAACCCTCCTACAATGAGCAGTTCTTC
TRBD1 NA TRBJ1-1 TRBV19 CASSGQVNTEAFF TGTGCCAGCTCGGGACAGGTAAACACTGAAGCTTTCTTT
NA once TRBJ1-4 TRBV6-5 CASSYSKPRANEKLFF TGTGCCAGCAGTTACTCGAAACCGAGGGCTAATGAAAAACTGTTTTTT
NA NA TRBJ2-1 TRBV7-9 CASSQLVANEQFF TGTGCCAGCAGCCAACTAGTTGCCAATGAGCAGTTCTTC
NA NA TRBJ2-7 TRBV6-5 CASSLQGIHEQYF TGTGCCAGCAGTTTGCAGGGGATCCACGAGCAGTACTTC
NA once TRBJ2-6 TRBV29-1 CSVEARAGANVLTF TGCAGCGTTGAGGCCCGGGCTGGGGCCAACGTCCTGACTTTC
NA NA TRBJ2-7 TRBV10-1 CASSRGSSGYEQYF TGCGCCAGCAGTCGCGGAAGTTCGGGCTACGAGCAGTACTTC
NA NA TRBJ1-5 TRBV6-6 CASSYSDRSNQPQHF TGTGCCAGCAGTTACTCTGACAGGAGCAATCAGCCCCAGCATTTT